This T cell receptor beta chain was recorded in a study of cytotoxic CD8 clonotypes in ibrutinib-treated CLL. Deletions cut 6 bases from V and 7 bases from J, with 10 bases between. The CDR3 runs 12 residues. Germline lookup yields CDR1 SNHLY and CDR2 FYNNEI. Sequenced by immunoSEQ multiplex PCR; TCRdb stores in-frame clones only, minus some. The table has tens of thousands of clones, about 70% seen once. The receptor comes from a human donor with chronic lymphocytic leukemia. Sequences were derived from PBMCs, sampled at disease progression, from a patient treated with ibrutinib. The chain links TRBV2 to TRBJ2-1; D call uncertain. CDR3 nucleotides: TGTGCCAGCAGGTTTGCGCCAAATGAGCAGTTCTTC. This gives the protein CASRFAPNEQFF.